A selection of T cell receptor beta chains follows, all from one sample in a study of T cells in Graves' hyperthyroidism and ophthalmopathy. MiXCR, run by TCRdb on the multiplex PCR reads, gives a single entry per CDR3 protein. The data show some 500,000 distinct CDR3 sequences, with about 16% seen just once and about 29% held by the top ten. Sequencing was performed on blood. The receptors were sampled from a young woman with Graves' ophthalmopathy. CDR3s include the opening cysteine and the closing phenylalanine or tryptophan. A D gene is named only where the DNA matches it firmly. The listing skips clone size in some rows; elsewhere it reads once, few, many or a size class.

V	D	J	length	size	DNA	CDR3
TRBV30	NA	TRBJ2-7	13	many	TGTGCCTGGAACGAGGGCAGGGGGGACGAGCAGTACTTC	CAWNEGRGDEQYF
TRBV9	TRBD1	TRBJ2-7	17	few	TGTGCCAGCAGCCCCGGGACAGGGCTAGGGCCGACGGGTGAGCAGTACTTC	CASSPGTGLGPTGEQYF
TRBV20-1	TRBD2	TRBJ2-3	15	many	TGCAGTGCTAGTAGCCTAGCGGGAAGAACAGATACGCAGTATTTT	CSASSLAGRTDTQYF
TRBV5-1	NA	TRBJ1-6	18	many	TGCGCCAGCAGTTCGGCAGCCGAGGGGGGACGTGATGATTCACCCCTCCACTTT	CASSSAAEGGRDDSPLHF
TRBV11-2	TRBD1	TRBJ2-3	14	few	TGTGCCAGCAGCTCGGACAGGGGCACAGATACGCGGTATTTT	CASSSDRGTDTRYF
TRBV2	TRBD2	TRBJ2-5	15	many	TGTGCCAGCAGCCTTAGCGGGAGGGCGGTAGAGACCCAGTACTTC	CASSLSGRAVETQYF
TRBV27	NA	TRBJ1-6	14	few	TGTGCCAGCAGTTTATTAGGGAGCGGTTCACCCCTCCACTTT	CASSLLGSGSPLHF
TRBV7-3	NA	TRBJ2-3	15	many	TGTGCCAGCAGCTTAAATCCCCCAGGGATGGATACGCAGTATTTT	CASSLNPPGMDTQYF
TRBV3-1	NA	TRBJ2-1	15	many	TGTGCCAGCAGCCAAGAGGCGCGGTATCTCAATGAGCAGTTCTTC	CASSQEARYLNEQFF
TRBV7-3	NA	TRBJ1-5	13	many	TGTGCCAGCAGCTTACTCCCAGGACAGCCCCAGCATTTT	CASSLLPGQPQHF
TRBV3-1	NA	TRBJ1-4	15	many	TGTGCCAGCAGCCAACAAACAAGGGGGAATGAAAAACTGTTTTTT	CASSQQTRGNEKLFF
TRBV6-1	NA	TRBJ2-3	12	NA	TGTGCCAGCACCGTAACCACAGATACGCAGTATTTT	CASTVTTDTQYF
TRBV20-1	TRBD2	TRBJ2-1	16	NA	TGCAGTGTACTAGCGGCCACTAACAAAACCTACAATGAGCAGTTCTTC	CSVLAATNKTYNEQFF
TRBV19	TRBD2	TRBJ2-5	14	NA	TGTGCCACGAGGCGAGCGGGATTGCGAGAGACCCAGTACTTC	CATRRAGLRETQYF
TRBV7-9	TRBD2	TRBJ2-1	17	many	TGTGCCAGCAGCCATCCGGGACTAGCGGGGACCTACAATGAGCAGTTCTTC	CASSHPGLAGTYNEQFF
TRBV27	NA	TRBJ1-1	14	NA	TGTGCCAGCAGTCTATACTCGGGGGGCACTGAAGCTTTCTTT	CASSLYSGGTEAFF
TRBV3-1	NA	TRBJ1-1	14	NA	TGTGCCAGCAGCCCCCACCGGCGGACATCTGAAGCTTTCTTT	CASSPHRRTSEAFF
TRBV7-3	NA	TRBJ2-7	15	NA	TGTGCCAGCAGCTTATCCCCCGGACCCAGTTACGAGCAGTACTTC	CASSLSPGPSYEQYF
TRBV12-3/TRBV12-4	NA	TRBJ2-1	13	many	TGTGCCAGCAGTTTAGGTCACGTGGGTGAGCAGTTCTTC	CASSLGHVGEQFF
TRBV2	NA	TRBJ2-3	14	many	TGTGCCAGCAGTGACAGACCAGGGAAAGATACGCAGTATTTT	CASSDRPGKDTQYF
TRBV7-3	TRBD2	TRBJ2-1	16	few	TGTGCCAGCAGCTCACAGCGGGAGGAAAGACGCAATGAGCAGTTCTTC	CASSSQREERRNEQFF
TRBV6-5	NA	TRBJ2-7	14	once	TGTGCCAGCAGATACCGGACATTACCCTACGAGCAGTACTTC	CASRYRTLPYEQYF
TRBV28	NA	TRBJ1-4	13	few	TGTGCCAGCACCTCCCAGGGGAATGAAAAACTGTTTTTT	CASTSQGNEKLFF
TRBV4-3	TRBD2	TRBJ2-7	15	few	TGCGCCAGCAGCCAATCGGGACTAGCTGGCTACGAGCAGTACTTC	CASSQSGLAGYEQYF
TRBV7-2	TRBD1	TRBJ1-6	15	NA	TGTGCCAGCAGCTTGACACAGGGGGCAAGGTCACCCCTCCACTTT	CASSLTQGARSPLHF
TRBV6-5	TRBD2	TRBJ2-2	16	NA	TGTGCCAGCAGTTACCGGACTAGCGGGAACACCGGGGAGCTGTTTTTT	CASSYRTSGNTGELFF
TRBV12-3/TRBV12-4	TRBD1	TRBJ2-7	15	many	TGTGCCAGCAGTCCGTACAGGGGAAAACTCTACGAGCAGTACTTC	CASSPYRGKLYEQYF
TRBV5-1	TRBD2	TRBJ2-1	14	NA	TGCGCCAGCAGCCAGGGACTAGCTCCCAATGAGCAGTTCTTC	CASSQGLAPNEQFF
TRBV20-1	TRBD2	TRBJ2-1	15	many	TGCAGTGCTAGTGGTGCTAGCGGGAGGATGGATGAGCAGTTCTTC	CSASGASGRMDEQFF
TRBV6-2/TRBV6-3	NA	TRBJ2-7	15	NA	TGTGCCAGCAGTTACAGGTCCGCGAAAGCCTACGAGCAGTACTTC	CASSYRSAKAYEQYF
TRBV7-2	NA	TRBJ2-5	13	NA	TGTGCCAGCAGCCCCGGGAGAGGACGGACCCAGTACTTC	CASSPGRGRTQYF
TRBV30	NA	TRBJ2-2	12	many	TGTGCCTGGAGACGGGGACCCGGGGAGCTGTTTTTT	CAWRRGPGELFF
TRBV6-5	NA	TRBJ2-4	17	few	TGTGCCAGCAGTTACCCCCTTAGATCCAAGGAACAAAACATTCAGTACTTC	CASSYPLRSKEQNIQYF
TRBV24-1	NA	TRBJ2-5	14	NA	TGTGCCACCAGTGAACTAGGGGGGCAAGAGACCCAGTACTTC	CATSELGGQETQYF
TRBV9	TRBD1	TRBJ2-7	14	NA	TGTGCCAGCAGCGTGAGGACAGGAGCCCCCGAGCAGTACTTC	CASSVRTGAPEQYF
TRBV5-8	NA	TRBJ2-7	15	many	TGTGCCAGCAGCGCCGACGGGCCCCACCCCTACGAGCAGTACTTC	CASSADGPHPYEQYF
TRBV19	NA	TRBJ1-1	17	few	TGTGCCAGTACGATCCTTGGGGGGCAGGGTTGGATCACTGAAGCTTTCTTT	CASTILGGQGWITEAFF
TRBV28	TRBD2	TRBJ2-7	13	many	TGTGCCGGTGGAGGAGCGGGAACCTACGAGCAGTACTTC	CAGGGAGTYEQYF
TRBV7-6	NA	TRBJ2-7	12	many	TGTGCCGCCCCGACTTCGAGGTACGAGCAGTACTTC	CAAPTSRYEQYF
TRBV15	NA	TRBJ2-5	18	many	TGTGCCACCAGCAGAGATTCCAGGAGAACTGGAGGGGTGGAGACCCAGTACTTC	CATSRDSRRTGGVETQYF
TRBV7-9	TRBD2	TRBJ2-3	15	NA	TGTGCCAGCAGCGAGAGCGGGGGGGCGGAAGATACGCAGTATTTT	CASSESGGAEDTQYF
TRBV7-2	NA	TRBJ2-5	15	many	TGTGCCAGCAGCTTAGCGGTGGGAGTCGGGGAGACCCAGTACTTC	CASSLAVGVGETQYF
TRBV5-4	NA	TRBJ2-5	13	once	TGTGCCAGCAGCTTCCGACACCAAGAGACCCAGTACTTC	CASSFRHQETQYF